These 17 T cell receptor beta chains came from one sample sequenced in a study of cytomegalovirus exposure and HLA in healthy donors. Here immunoSEQ multiplex PCR was the method, and the copy in TCRdb shows in-frame clones only, minus some. The table records 150,000 to 200,000 clones, roughly nine tenths of them present only once. The specimen was PBMCs. Every receptor here comes from a woman aged 25 to 45 in good health and CMV-seronegative.

This clone has only a few counts. V gene TRBV7-8 combines with J gene TRBJ2-7; D perhaps matches TRBD1 (5 bases). V was cut by 4 bases and J by 6 bases, with 10 bases left in between. CDR3 length: 12 residues. Germline values: CDR1 SGHVS, CDR2 FQNEAQ. CDR3 in amino acids: CASSSQGTEQYF. In DNA, the CDR3 is TGTGCCAGCAGCTCTCAGGGTACCGAGCAGTACTTC.

The chain employs TRBV7-9 and TRBJ1-3; D is unresolved. Germline lookup yields CDR1 SEHNR and CDR2 FQNEAQ (reference sequence). V was shortened by 7 bases and J by 0 bases, with 7 bases between the two germline ends. The CDR3 runs 13 residues. The CDR3 loop is CASMQVSGNTIYF. DNA for the CDR3: TGTGCCAGCATGCAAGTCTCTGGAAACACCATATATTTT.

The chain carries TRBV11-1 and TRBJ1-4; the match to TRBD1 covers 9 bases. There are 14 residues in the CDR3. Germline V lookup: CDR1 SGHAT, CDR2 FQDESV (reference sequence). The V gene end was trimmed by 5 bases and the J gene end by 7 bases; junction bases not matched to a gene: 5. The CDR3 DNA reads TGTGCCAGCAGCAACCGGGACAGGGTTGAAAAACTGTTTTTT. Translation: CASSNRDRVEKLFF.

The chain is built from TRBV7-9 and TRBJ2-5; TRBD2 aligns across 12 bases. The CDR3 has 18 amino acids. J lost 2 bases, V lost 5 bases, and 12 bases had no gene match. CDR1 and CDR2 from the germline V gene are SEHNR and FQNEAQ (reference sequence). The CDR3 DNA is TGTGCCAGCAGCACCCCGGTGACTAGCGGGGGACAACAAGAGACCCAGTACTTC. Amino acid sequence: CASSTPVTSGGQQETQYF.

The chain uses TRBV30 and TRBJ2-1, with D unclear. Germline assignment: CDR1 GTSNPN and CDR2 SVGIG (reference sequence). V lost 1 base, J lost 8 bases, and 12 bases lay in between. This CDR3 spans 13 amino acids. The CDR3 protein is CAWSAGGEHEQFF. In DNA, the CDR3 is TGTGCCTGGAGTGCAGGCGGAGAGCATGAGCAGTTCTTC. Using reference TRBV30 and TRBJ2-1 for the parts outside the CDR3, the full variable domain is SQTIHQWPATLVQPVGSPLSLECTVEGTSNPNLYWYRQAAGRGLQLLFYSVGIGQISSEVPQNLSASRPQDRQFILSSKKLLLSDSGFYLCAWSAGGEHEQFFGPGTRLTVL.

J is TRBJ1-2 and V is TRBV19, with D possibly matching TRBD1 (6 bases). This CDR3 comprises 13 residues. Trimming left V 5 bases short and J 4 bases short, with 11 bases between. The germline gives CDR1 LNHDA, CDR2 SQIVND (reference sequence). The CDR3 protein is CASSADRSYGYTF. The CDR3 nucleotides read TGTGCCAGTAGTGCGGACAGATCCTATGGCTACACCTTC.

This chain joins TRBV7-2 and TRBJ1-2, with D uncertain. Deletions cut 7 bases from V and 4 bases from J, with 10 bases between. The length of the CDR3 is 12 residues. CDR1 SGHTA and CDR2 FQGNSA come from the germline V gene. The CDR3 DNA reads as TGTGCCAGCACAACTGGAACCTATGGCTACACCTTC. This sequence encodes CASTTGTYGYTF.

The chain employs TRBV4-2 and TRBJ1-2; D gene unclear. From germline, CDR1 is LGHNA and CDR2 YNFKEQ. V dropped 1 base and J dropped 8 bases, with 20 bases sitting between them. This CDR3 is built from 16 residues. The CDR3 here is CASSQVGSEKGLGYTF. CDR3 DNA sequence: TGTGCCAGCAGCCAAGTGGGCAGCGAGAAAGGATTAGGCTACACCTTC.

The chain links TRBV18 to TRBJ1-2; 10 nucleotides match TRBD1. The CDR3 loop spans 15 amino acids. After removal of 3 bases from V and 8 bases from J, the junction contained 9 bases not matched to a gene. Germline-derived CDR1 and CDR2 are KGHSH and LQKENI. CDR3 sequence (DNA): TGTGCCAGCTCACCGGGGACAGGGGAAGTAGAAGGCTACACCTTC. Its translation is CASSPGTGEVEGYTF.

This clone was recorded only once. The chain carries TRBV27 and TRBJ1-5, with a weak D call TRBD1 (6 bases). The V gene lost 5 bases and the J gene lost 7 bases, with 18 bases spanning the gap. The V gene's germline CDR1 is MNHEY and CDR2 SMNVEV (reference sequence). The CDR3 contains 15 residues. The CDR3 sequence: CASSLPGGETQPQHF. CDR3 DNA: TGTGCCAGCAGTCTCCCGGGGGGCGAAACACAGCCCCAGCATTTT.

The J gene is TRBJ1-5, the V gene TRBV19, with D possibly matching TRBD1 (5 bases). In germline, CDR1 is LNHDA, CDR2 SQIVND (reference sequence). The length of the CDR3 is 14 residues. V dropped 5 bases and J dropped 4 bases, with 12 bases sitting between them. CDR3 region: CASSPGRGNQPQHF. The CDR3 region has the DNA TGTGCCAGTAGTCCAGGGCGGGGGAATCAGCCCCAGCATTTT.

The gene calls are TRBV15 and TRBJ2-1, with D maybe TRBD1 (6 bases). CDR1 and CDR2 from the germline V gene are LNHNV and YYDKDF (reference sequence). This CDR3 is 16 amino acids long. The V end lost 1 base, the J end lost 5 bases, and 15 bases lay between the germline ends. For the CDR3, the DNA is TGTGCCACCAGCAGAGTCGGCAGGGGAGTCCACAATGAGCAGTTCTTC. It encodes CATSRVGRGVHNEQFF.

This sequence joins TRBV29-1 and TRBJ1-2; D not resolved. The CDR3 length is 10 residues. Per germline, CDR1 SQVTM and CDR2 ANQGSEA. V was trimmed by 4 bases and J by 7 bases, leaving 7 bases between them. The CDR3 here is CSVVLGGYTF. The CDR3 bases are TGCAGCGTTGTCTTGGGTGGCTACACCTTC.

The chain employs TRBV27 and TRBJ2-2; 8 bases are shared with TRBD2. This CDR3 is 16 amino acids long. Trimming at V came to 0 bases and at J to 3 bases, leaving 3 bases not matched to a gene. Germline V gene sequence: CDR1 MNHEY, CDR2 SMNVEV (reference sequence). The CDR3 is CASSLSGTRDTGELFF. The CDR3 region has the DNA TGTGCCAGCAGTTTATCCGGGACTAGGGACACCGGGGAGCTGTTTTTT.

V gene TRBV7-3 combines with J gene TRBJ2-7, with D maybe TRBD2 (6 bases). Trimming shortened V by 2 bases and J by 0 bases, and 11 bases separated the two germline ends. Germline V lookup: CDR1 SGHTA, CDR2 FQGTGA. The CDR3 length is 15 residues. DNA of the CDR3: TGTGCCAGCAGCTTATTTCCTAGCGTCTCCTACGAGCAGTACTTC. Its translation: CASSLFPSVSYEQYF.

In this sample, this clone turned up many times. V is TRBV27 and J is TRBJ1-1, with no clear D. There are 13 residues in the CDR3. From germline, CDR1 is MNHEY and CDR2 SMNVEV (reference sequence). V lost 3 bases, J lost 1 base, and 6 bases lay in between. The CDR3 spells CASSFVGNTEAFF. DNA of the CDR3: TGTGCCAGCAGTTTTGTGGGGAACACTGAAGCTTTCTTT.

The chain combines TRBV18 with TRBJ1-1; 7 positions match TRBD1. The CDR3 is made up of 17 amino acids. Germline CDR1 is KGHSH and CDR2 is LQKENI. After removal of 3 bases from V and 0 bases from J, the junction contained 10 bases not matched to a gene. This CDR3 reads CASSPPGTANLNTEAFF. CDR3 sequence (DNA): TGTGCCAGCTCACCCCCCGGGACAGCTAACCTGAACACTGAAGCTTTCTTT.